The source of this T cell receptor (beta chain) is a study of tumor-infiltrating lymphocytes in primary liver carcinoma. In regard to this clonotype: One end of the junction does not line up with germline, which may come from a read error.

Germline V gene lookup returns CDR1 SGHAT and CDR2 FQNNGV. CDR3 length equals 15 residues. The source material, about 17-31 mg of unsorted bulk tissue, was used to co-extract RNA and DNA. Starting material of 400 to 600 ng total RNA yielded TCR beta cDNA via a constant-region primer. What produced the TCR beta libraries was three nested multiplex PCR rounds using slightly modified ARM-PCR. Rounds one and two of PCR, each of roughly 10 cycles, were primed with TRBV1-TRBV30 forward primers and a C-beta reverse primer. In TCRdb, the multiplex PCR reads were re-called with MiXCR into one record per CDR3 protein. The table shows under 150,000 distinct CDR3 sequences, with around 70% occurring only once.

V and J are TRBV11-2 and TRBJ2-3, with TRBD2 matching over 8 bases. The source material was tumor-adjacent normal liver tissue. This TCR was sampled from a woman in her sixties or seventies with primary liver carcinoma and hepatitis B virus infection. The CDR3 sequence is CASRLEAGGTDMQCF. CDR3 in DNA: TGTGCCAGTAGACTAGAGGCGGGAGGCACAGATATGCAGTGTTTT.